Below, 5 T cell receptor beta chains from the same sample are listed, as sequenced in a study of Graves' ophthalmopathy and Graves' hyperthyroidism. Scientists amplified the TCR beta CDR3 regions from RNA transcripts. Scientists carried out first-round RT-PCR using HTBI primers and then a second-round multiplex PCR. TCRdb passed the multiplex PCR reads through MiXCR, listing each CDR3 protein once. In the table there are over a million distinct CDR3 sequences, around a third of which are singletons. Sequencing used peripheral blood or thyroid tissue (not recorded which). The origin of the receptors is an adult man with Graves' hyperthyroidism.

This clonotype showed up many times. V gene TRBV11-2 combines with J gene TRBJ1-3; D is possibly TRBD1 (5 bases). The germline CDR1 and CDR2 sequences are SGHAT and FQNNGV. V lost 4 bases to trimming and J lost 0 bases, with 13 bases between them. The CDR3 runs 16 residues. CDR3 in DNA: TGTGCCAGCAGCTCCTTCGGGGGTAGCTCTGGAAACACCATATATTTT. Translation gives CASSSFGGSSGNTIYF.

This clonotype was seen ten or more times. The chain has TRBV5-1 and TRBJ2-7; D gene uncertain. The CDR3 is 12 amino acids. Trimming stripped 4 bases from V and 6 bases from J, with 11 bases between. Germline values: CDR1 SGHRS, CDR2 YFSETQ. CDR3 sequence: CASSAPPAEQYF. In DNA form, the CDR3 reads TGCGCCAGCAGCGCCCCTCCCGCCGAGCAGTACTTC.

This clonotype appeared many times. The chain joins TRBV7-9 to TRBJ2-5; either TRBD1 or TRBD2 may supply D (5 bases each). CDR3 length equals 18 residues. Per germline, CDR1 SEHNR and CDR2 FQNEAQ (reference sequence). V was cut by 5 bases and J by 2 bases, with 24 bases left in between. The CDR3 protein is CASSRLGGGTGPQETQYF. The DNA of the CDR3 is TGTGCCAGCAGCCGGCTGGGCGGAGGAACGGGACCTCAAGAGACCCAGTACTTC.

Worth noting for this clonotype: This could be a read error, since a much larger clone is one nucleotide away. The chain uses TRBV2 and TRBJ2-5, with 7 nucleotides matching TRBD2. CDR1 is SNHLY and CDR2 is FYNNEI in the germline V gene. The CDR3 runs to 14 residues. V gave up 6 bases and J gave up 2 bases; unmatched junction bases: 6. CDR3 nucleotide sequence: TGTGCCAGCAGCGCGGGGGAGCCTCAAGAGACCCAGTACTTC. Translation gives CASSAGEPQETQYF.

Many counts were recorded for this clonotype. The J gene is TRBJ1-2, the V gene TRBV7-8, with 8 bases that match TRBD1. CDR1 and CDR2 (germline): SGHVS, FQNEAQ. The CDR3 loop spans 14 amino acids. Unmatched junction bases numbered 7, after V lost 4 bases and J lost 6 bases. The CDR3 nucleotides read TGTGCCAGCAGCTGGACAGGGAAATTGGATGGCTACACCTTC. It specifies CASSWTGKLDGYTF.